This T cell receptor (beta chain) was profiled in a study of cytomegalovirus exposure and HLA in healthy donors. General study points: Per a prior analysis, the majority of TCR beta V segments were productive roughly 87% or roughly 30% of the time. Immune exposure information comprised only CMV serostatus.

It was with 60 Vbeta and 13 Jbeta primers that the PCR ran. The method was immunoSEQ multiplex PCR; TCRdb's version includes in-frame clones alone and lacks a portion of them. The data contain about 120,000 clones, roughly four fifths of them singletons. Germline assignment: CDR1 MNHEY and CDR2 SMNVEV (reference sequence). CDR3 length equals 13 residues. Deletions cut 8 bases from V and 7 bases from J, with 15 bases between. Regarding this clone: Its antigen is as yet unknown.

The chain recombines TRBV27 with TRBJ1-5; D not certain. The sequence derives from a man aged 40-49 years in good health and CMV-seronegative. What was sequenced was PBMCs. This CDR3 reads CASRHSSGQPQHF. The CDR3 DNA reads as TGTGCCAGCCGACATTCGTCTGGCCAGCCCCAGCATTTT.